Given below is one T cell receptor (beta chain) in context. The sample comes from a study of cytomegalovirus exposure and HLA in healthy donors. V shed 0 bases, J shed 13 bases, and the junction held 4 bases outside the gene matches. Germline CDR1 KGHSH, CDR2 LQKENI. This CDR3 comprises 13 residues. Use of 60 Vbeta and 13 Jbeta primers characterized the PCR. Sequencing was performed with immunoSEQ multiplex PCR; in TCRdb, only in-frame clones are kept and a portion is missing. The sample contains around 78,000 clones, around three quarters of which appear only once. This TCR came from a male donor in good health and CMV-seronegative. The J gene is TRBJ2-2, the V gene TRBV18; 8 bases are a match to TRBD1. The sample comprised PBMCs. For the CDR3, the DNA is TGTGCCAGCTCACCACCCGGGACAGGAGGGCTGTTTTTT. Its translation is CASSPPGTGGLFF. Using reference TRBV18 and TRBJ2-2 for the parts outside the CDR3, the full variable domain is NAGVMQNPRHLVRRRGQEARLRCSPMKGHSHVYWYRQLPEEGLKFMVYLQKENIIDESGMPKERFSAEFPKEGPSILRIQQVVRGDSAAYFCASSPPGTGGLFFGEGSRLTVL.